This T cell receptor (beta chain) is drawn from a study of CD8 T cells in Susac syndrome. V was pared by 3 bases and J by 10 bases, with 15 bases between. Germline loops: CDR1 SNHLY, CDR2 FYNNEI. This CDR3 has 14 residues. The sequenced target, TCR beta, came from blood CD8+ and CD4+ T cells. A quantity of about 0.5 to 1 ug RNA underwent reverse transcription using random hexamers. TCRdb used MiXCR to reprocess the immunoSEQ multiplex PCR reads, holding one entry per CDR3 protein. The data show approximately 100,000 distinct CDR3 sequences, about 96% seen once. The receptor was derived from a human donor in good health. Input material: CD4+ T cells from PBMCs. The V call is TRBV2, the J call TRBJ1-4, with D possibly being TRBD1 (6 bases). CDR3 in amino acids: CASSEESGAGKLFF. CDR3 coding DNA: TGTGCCAGCAGTGAGGAATCAGGGGCCGGAAAACTGTTTTTT. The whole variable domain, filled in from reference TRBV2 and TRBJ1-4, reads EPEVTQTPSHQVTQMGQEVILRCVPISNHLYFYWYRQILGQKVEFLVSFYNNEISEKSEIFDDQFSVERPDGSNFTLKIRSTKLEDSAMYFCASSEESGAGKLFFGSGTQLSVL.